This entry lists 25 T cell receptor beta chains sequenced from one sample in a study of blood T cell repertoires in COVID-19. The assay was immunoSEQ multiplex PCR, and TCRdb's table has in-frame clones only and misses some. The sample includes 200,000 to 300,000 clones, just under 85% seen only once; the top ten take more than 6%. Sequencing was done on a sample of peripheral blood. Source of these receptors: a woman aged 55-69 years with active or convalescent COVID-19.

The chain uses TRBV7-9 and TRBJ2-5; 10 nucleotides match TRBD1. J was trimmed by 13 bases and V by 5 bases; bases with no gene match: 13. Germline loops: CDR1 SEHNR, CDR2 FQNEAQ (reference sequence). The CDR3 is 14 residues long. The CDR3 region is CASSPTFDRGRRYF. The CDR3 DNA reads TGTGCCAGCAGCCCAACCTTCGACAGGGGGCGGCGGTACTTC.

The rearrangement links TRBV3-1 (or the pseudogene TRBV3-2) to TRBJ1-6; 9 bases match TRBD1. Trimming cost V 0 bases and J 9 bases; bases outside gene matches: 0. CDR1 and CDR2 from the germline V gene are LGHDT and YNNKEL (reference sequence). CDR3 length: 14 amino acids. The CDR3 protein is CASSQEDRGSPLHF. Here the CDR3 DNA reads TGTGCCAGCAGCCAAGAGGACAGGGGTTCACCCCTCCACTTT.

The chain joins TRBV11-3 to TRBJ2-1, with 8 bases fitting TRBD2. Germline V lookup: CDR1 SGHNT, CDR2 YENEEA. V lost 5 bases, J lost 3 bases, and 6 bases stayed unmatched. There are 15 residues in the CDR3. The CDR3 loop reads CASSRLAGLYNEQFF. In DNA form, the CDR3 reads TGTGCCAGCAGCCGTTTAGCGGGACTCTACAATGAGCAGTTCTTC. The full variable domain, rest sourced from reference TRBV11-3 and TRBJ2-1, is EAGVVQSPRYKIIEKKQPVAFWCNPISGHNTLYWYLQNLGQGPELLIRYENEEAVDDSQLPKDRFSAERLKGVDSTLKIQPAELGDSAVYLCASSRLAGLYNEQFFGPGTRLTVL.

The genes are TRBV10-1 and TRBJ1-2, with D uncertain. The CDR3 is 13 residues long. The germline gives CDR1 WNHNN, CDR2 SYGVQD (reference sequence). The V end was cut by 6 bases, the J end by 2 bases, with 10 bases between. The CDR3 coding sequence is TGCGCCAGCAGCGCCGACACCAACTATGGCTACACCTTC. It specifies CASSADTNYGYTF.

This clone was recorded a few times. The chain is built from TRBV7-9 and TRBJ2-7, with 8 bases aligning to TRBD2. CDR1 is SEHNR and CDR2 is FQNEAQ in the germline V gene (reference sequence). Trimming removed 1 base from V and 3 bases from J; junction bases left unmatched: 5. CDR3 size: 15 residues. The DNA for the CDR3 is TGTGCCAGCAGCTTAGTACTAGCGGAGATCTACGAGCAGTACTTC. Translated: CASSLVLAEIYEQYF. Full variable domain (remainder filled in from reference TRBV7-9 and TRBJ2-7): DTGVSQNPRHKITKRGQNVTFRCDPISEHNRLYWYRQTLGQGPEFLTYFQNEAQLEKSRLLSDRFSAERPKGSFSTLEIQRTEQGDSAMYLCASSLVLAEIYEQYFGPGTRLTVT.

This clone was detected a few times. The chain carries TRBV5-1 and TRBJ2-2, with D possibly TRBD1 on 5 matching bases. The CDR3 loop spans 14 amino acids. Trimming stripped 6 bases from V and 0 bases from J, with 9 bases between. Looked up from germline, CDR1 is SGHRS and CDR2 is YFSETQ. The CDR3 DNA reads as TGCGCCAGCACCGTCAGGGCGAACACCGGGGAGCTGTTTTTT. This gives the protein CASTVRANTGELFF.

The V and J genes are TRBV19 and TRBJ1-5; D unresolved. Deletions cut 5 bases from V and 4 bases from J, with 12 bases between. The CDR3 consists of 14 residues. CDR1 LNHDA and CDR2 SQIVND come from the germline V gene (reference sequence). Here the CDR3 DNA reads TGTGCCAGTAGTCTCCTCTATAGTAATCAGCCCCAGCATTTT. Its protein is CASSLLYSNQPQHF.

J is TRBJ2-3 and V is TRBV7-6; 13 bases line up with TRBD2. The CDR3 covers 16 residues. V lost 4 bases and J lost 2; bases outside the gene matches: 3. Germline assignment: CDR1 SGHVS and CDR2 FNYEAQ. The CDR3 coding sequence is TGTGCCAGCAGCTCGGGACTAGCGGGATTCACAGATACGCAGTATTTT. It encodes CASSSGLAGFTDTQYF.

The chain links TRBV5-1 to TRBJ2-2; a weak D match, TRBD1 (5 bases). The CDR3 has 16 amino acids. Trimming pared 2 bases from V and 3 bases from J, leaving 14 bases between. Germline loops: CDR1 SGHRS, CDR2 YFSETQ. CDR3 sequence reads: CASSFQGLLDTGELFF. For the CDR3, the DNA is TGCGCCAGCAGCTTTCAGGGCTTGTTGGACACCGGGGAGCTGTTTTTT. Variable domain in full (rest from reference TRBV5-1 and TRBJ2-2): KAGVTQTPRYLIKTRGQQVTLSCSPISGHRSVSWYQQTPGQGLQFLFEYFSETQRNKGNFPGRFSGRQFSNSRSEMNVSTLELGDSALYLCASSFQGLLDTGELFFGEGSRLTVL.

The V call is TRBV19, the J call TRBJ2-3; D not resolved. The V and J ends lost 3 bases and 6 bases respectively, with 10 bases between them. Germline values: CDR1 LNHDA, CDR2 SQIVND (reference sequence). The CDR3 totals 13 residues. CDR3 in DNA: TGTGCCAGTAGTATGCGAGTGTACGATACGCAGTATTTT. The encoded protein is CASSMRVYDTQYF.

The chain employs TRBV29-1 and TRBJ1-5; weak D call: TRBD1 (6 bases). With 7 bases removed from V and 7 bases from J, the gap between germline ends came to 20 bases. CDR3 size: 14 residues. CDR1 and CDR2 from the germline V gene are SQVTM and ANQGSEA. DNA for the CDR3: TGCAGCGCCGTCCCACAGGGAGAAGGGCAGCCCCAGCATTTT. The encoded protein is CSAVPQGEGQPQHF.

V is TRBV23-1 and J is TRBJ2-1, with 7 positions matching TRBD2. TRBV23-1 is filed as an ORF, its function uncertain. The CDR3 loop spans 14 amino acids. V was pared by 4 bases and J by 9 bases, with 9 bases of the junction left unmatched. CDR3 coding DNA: TGCGCCAGCAGTCGGGGGAGGGAGGCAGGTGAGCAGTTCTTC. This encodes CASSRGREAGEQFF.

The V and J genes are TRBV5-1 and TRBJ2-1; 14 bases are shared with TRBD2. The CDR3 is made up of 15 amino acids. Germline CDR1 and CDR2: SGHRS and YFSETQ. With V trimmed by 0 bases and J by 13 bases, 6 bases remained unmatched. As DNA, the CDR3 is TGCGCCAGCAGCTTGGAGGGGACTAGCGGGAGTAAACAGTTCTTC. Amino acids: CASSLEGTSGSKQFF.

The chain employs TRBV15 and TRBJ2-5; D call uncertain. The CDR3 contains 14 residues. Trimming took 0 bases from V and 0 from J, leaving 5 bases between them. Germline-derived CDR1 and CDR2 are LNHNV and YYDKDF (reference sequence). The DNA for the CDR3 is TGTGCCACCAGCAGAGAGAGAAACCAAGAGACCCAGTACTTC. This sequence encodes CATSRERNQETQYF. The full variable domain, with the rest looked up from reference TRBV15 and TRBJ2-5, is DAMVIQNPRYQVTQFGKPVTLSCSQTLNHNVMYWYQQKSSQAPKLLFHYYDKDFNNEADTPDNFQSRRPNTSFCFLDIRSPGLGDTAMYLCATSRERNQETQYFGPGTRLLVL.

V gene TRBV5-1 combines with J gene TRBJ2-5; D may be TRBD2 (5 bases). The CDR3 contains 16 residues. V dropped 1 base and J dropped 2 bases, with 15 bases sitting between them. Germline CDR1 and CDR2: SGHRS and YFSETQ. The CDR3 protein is CASSLIGDHTQETQYF. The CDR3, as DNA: TGCGCCAGCAGCTTGATCGGGGATCATACACAAGAGACCCAGTACTTC. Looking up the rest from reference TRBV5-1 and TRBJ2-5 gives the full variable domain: KAGVTQTPRYLIKTRGQQVTLSCSPISGHRSVSWYQQTPGQGLQFLFEYFSETQRNKGNFPGRFSGRQFSNSRSEMNVSTLELGDSALYLCASSLIGDHTQETQYFGPGTRLLVL.

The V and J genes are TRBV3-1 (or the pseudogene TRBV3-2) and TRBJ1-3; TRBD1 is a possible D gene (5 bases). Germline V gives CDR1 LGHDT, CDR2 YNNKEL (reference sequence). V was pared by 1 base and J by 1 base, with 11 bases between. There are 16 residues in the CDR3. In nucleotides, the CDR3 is TGTGCCAGCAGCCAAGGCGTAGGGGCGTCTGGAAACACCATATATTTT. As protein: CASSQGVGASGNTIYF.

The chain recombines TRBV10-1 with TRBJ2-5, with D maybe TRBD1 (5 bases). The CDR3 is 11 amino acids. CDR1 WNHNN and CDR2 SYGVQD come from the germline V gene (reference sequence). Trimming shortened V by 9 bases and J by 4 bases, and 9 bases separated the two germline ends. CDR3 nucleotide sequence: TGCGCCAGGACAGTCCGAGAGACCCAGTACTTC. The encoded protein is CARTVRETQYF.

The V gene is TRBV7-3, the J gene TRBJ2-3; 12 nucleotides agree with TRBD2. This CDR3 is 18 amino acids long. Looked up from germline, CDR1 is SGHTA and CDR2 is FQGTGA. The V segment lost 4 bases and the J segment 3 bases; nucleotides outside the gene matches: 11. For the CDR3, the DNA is TGTGCCAGCAGCTCCCATCCCTGGACTAGCGGGAATACAGATACGCAGTATTTT. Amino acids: CASSSHPWTSGNTDTQYF.

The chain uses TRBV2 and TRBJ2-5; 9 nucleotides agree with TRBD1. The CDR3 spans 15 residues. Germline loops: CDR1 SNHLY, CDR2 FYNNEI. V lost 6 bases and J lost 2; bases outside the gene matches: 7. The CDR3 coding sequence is TGTGCCAGCAGCTTGACAGGGGGTCTACAAGAGACCCAGTACTTC. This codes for CASSLTGGLQETQYF.

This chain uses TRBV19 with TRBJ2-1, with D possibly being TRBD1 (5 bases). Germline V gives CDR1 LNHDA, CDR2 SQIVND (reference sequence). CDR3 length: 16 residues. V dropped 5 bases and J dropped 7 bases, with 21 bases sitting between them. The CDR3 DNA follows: TGTGCCAGTAGTCTATACGGCAGGGTTCTTTTTAATGAGCAGTTCTTC. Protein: CASSLYGRVLFNEQFF.

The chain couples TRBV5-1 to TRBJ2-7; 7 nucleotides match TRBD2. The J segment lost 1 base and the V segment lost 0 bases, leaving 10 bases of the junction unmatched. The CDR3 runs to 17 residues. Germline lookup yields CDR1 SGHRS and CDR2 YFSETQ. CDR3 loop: CASSLARGGGTSYEQYF. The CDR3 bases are TGCGCCAGCAGCTTGGCTCGCGGGGGAGGTACGTCCTACGAGCAGTACTTC.

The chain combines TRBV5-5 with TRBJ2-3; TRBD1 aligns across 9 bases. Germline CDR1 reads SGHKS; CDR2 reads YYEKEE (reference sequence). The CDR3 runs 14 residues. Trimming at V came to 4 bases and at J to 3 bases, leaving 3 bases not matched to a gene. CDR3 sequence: CASSPGQGTDTQYF. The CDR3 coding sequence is TGTGCCAGCAGCCCCGGACAGGGGACAGATACGCAGTATTTT.

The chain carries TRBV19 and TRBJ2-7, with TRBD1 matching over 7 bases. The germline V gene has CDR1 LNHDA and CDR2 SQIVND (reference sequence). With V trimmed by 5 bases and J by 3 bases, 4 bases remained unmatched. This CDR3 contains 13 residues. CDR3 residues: CASSRDSIYEQYF. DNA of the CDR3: TGTGCCAGTAGTCGGGACAGCATCTACGAGCAGTACTTC.

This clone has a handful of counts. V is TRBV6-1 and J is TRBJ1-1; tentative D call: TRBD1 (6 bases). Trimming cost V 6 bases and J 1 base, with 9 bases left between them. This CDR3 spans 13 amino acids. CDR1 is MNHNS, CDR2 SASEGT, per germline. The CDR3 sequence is CASSQDRNTEAFF. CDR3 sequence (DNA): TGTGCCAGCAGCCAGGACAGGAACACTGAAGCTTTCTTT.

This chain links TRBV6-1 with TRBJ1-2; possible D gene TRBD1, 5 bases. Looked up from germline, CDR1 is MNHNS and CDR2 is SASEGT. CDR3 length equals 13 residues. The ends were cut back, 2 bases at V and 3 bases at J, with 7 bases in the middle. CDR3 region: CASSERGDYGYTF. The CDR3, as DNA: TGTGCCAGCAGTGAACGGGGGGACTATGGCTACACCTTC.